This TCR beta chain was identified during a study of shared clonotypes between healthy human individuals. Trimming cost V 0 bases and J 4 bases, with 15 bases left between them. This CDR3 has 16 residues. Germline CDR1 is LGHNA and CDR2 is YNFKEQ. Data came from immunoSEQ multiplex PCR; TCRdb stores just in-frame clones and leaves some out. Seen here are roughly 2,300,000 clones, approximately 90% observed once, and the top ten hold 0.3% to 0.4%. This sequence was found in a man aged 18 to 30 in good health. Some clones in this sample may be carry-over from other donors' samples. The chain employs TRBV4-2 and TRBJ1-2, with unresolved D. Sequencing was performed on naive CD4+ T cells from PBMCs. The subset denotes: CD45RA+ positively selected. The CDR3 region has the DNA TGTGCCAGCAGCCAAGAGACACGCTCGACTTCCTATGGCTACACCTTC. Its translation is CASSQETRSTSYGYTF.